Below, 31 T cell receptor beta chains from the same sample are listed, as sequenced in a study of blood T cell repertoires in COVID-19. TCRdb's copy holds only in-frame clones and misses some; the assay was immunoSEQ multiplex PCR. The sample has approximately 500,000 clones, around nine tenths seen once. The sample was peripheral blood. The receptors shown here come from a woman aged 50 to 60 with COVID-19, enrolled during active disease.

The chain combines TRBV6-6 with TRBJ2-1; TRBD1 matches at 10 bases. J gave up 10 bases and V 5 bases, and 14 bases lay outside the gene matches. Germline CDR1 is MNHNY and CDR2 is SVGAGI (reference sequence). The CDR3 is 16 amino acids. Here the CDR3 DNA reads TGTGCCAGCAGTCACCTGACGGGACAGGGGAAGCGGGAGCAGTTCTTC. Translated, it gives CASSHLTGQGKREQFF.

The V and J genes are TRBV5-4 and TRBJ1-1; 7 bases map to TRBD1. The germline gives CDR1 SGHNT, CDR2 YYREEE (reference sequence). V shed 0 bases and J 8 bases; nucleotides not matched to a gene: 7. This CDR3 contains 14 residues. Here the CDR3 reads CASSLVDREIEAFF. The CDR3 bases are TGTGCCAGCAGCTTGGTCGACAGGGAAATCGAAGCTTTCTTT.

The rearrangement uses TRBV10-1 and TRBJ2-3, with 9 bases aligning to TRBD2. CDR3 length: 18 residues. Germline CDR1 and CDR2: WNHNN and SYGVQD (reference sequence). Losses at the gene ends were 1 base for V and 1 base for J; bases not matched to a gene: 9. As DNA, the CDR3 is TGCGCCAGCAGTGAGTTTTTGAGAGCTAGCGGGGGCACAGATACGCAGTATTTT. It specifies CASSEFLRASGGTDTQYF.

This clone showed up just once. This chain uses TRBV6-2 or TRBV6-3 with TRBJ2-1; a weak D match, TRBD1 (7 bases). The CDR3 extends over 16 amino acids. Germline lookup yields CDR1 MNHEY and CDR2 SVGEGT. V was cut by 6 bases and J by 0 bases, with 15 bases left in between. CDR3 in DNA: TGTGCCAGCAGCCGCAGGGGGGCCAGCTCCTACAATGAGCAGTTCTTC. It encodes CASSRRGASSYNEQFF.

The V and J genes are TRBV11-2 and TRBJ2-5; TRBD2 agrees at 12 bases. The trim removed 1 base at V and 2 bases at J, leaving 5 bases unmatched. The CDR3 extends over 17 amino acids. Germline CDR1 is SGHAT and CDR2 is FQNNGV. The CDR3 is CASSLVLAGGWQETQYF. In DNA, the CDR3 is TGTGCCAGCAGCTTAGTCCTAGCGGGGGGGTGGCAAGAGACCCAGTACTTC.

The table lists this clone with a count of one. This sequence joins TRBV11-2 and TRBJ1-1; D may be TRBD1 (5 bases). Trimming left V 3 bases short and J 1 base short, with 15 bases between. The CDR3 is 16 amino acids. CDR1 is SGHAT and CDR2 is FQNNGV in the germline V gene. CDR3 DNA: TGTGCCAGCAGCTTTGCAACAGGTCCTCCGAACACTGAAGCTTTCTTT. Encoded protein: CASSFATGPPNTEAFF.

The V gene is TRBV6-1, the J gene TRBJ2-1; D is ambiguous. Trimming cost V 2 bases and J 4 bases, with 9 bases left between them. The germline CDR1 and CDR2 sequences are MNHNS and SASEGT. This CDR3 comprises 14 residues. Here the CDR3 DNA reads TGTGCCAGCAGTGAACCCGCGCGGTACAATGAGCAGTTCTTC. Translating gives CASSEPARYNEQFF.

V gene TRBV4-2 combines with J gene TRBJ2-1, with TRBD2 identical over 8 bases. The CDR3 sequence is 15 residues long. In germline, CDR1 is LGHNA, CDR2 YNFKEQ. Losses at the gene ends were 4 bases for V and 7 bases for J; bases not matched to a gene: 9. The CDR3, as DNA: TGTGCCAGCAGCCCGGGAGGGGGGGGCGAGAATGAGCAGTTCTTC. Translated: CASSPGGGGENEQFF.

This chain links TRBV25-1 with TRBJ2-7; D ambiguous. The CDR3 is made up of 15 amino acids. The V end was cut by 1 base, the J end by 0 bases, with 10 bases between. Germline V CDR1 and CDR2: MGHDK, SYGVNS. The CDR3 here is CASSEFAESSYEQYF. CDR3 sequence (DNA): TGTGCCAGCAGTGAATTCGCGGAGAGCTCCTACGAGCAGTACTTC.

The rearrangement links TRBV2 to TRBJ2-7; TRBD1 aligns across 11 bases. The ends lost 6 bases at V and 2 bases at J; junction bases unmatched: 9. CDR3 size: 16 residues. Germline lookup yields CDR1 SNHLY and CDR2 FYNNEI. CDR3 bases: TGTGCCAGCAGCCTTGGACAGGGGGCAGTCGCCTACGAGCAGTACTTC. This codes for CASSLGQGAVAYEQYF.

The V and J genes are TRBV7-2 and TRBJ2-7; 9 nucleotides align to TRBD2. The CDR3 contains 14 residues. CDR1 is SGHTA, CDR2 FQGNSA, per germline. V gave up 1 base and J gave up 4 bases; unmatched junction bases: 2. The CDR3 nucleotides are TGTGCCAGCAGCTTAGGCGGGGGGGCGTACGAGCAGTACTTC. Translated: CASSLGGGAYEQYF. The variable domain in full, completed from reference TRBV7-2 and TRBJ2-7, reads GAGVSQSPSNKVTEKGKDVELRCDPISGHTALYWYRQSLGQGLEFLIYFQGNSAPDKSGLPSDRFSAERTGGSVSTLTIQRTQQEDSAVYLCASSLGGGAYEQYFGPGTRLTVT.

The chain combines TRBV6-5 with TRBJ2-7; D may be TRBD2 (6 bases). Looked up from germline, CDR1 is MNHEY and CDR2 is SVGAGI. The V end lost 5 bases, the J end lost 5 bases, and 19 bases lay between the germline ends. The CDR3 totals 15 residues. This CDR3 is CASSRGTYDQDEQYF. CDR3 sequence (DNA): TGTGCCAGCAGTCGGGGGACCTACGACCAGGACGAGCAGTACTTC.

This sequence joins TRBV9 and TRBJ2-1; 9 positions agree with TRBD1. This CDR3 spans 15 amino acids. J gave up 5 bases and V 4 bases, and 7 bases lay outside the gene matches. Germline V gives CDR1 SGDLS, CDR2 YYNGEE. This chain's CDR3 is CASSFRDRENNEQFF. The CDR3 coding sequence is TGTGCCAGCAGCTTCCGGGACAGGGAAAACAATGAGCAGTTCTTC.

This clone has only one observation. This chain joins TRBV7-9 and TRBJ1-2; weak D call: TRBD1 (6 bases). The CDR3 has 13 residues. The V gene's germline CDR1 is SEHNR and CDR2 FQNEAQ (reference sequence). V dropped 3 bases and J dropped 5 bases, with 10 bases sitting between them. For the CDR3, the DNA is TGTGCCAGCAGCTTTTTAACAGGGTATGGCTACACCTTC. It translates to CASSFLTGYGYTF.

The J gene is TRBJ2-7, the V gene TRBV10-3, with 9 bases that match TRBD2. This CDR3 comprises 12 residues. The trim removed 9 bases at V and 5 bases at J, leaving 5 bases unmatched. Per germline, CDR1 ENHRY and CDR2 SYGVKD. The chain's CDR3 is CAIRGGADEQYF. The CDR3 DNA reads TGTGCCATACGCGGGGGGGCAGACGAGCAGTACTTC.

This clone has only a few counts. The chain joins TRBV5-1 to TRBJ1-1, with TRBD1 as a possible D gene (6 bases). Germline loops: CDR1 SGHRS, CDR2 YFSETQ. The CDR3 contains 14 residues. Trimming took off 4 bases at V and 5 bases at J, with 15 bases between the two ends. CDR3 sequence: CASSRVDRGTEAFF. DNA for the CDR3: TGCGCCAGCAGCCGGGTCGATAGGGGGACTGAAGCTTTCTTT.

CDR3 nucleotide sequence: TGTGCCAGCAGCTCCGGGCAGGGAACAGATACGCAGTATTTT. Residues: CASSSGQGTDTQYF. The gene calls are TRBV2 and TRBJ2-3; D is perhaps TRBD1 (5 bases). The germline CDR1 and CDR2 sequences are SNHLY and FYNNEI. The germline V and J ends were trimmed by 6 bases and 3 bases, with 13 bases remaining between them. There are 14 residues in the CDR3.

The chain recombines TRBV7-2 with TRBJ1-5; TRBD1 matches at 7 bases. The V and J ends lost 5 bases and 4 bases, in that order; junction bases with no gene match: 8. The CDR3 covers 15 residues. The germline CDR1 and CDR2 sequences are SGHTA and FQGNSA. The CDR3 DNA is TGTGCCAGCAGCCCAACCGGGACAGCTAATCAGCCCCAGCATTTT. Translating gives CASSPTGTANQPQHF.

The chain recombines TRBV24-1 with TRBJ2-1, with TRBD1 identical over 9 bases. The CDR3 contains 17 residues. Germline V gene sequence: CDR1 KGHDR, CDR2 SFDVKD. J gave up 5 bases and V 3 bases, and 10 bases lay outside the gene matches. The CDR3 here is CATSDAAGTGSDNEQFF. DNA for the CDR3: TGTGCCACCAGTGATGCTGCCGGGACAGGGAGCGACAATGAGCAGTTCTTC.

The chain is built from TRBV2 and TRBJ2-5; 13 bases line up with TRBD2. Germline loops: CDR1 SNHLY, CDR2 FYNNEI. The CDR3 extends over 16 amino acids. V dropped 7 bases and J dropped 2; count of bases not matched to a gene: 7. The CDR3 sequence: CASTTGLAGVQETQYF. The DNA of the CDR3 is TGTGCCAGCACCACTGGACTAGCGGGGGTTCAAGAGACCCAGTACTTC.

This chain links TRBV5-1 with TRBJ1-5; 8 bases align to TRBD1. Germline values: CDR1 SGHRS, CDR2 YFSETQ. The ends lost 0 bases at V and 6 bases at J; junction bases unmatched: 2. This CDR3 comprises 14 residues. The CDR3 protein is CASSLGQGTQPQHF. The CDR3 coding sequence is TGCGCCAGCAGCTTGGGACAGGGGACTCAGCCCCAGCATTTT.

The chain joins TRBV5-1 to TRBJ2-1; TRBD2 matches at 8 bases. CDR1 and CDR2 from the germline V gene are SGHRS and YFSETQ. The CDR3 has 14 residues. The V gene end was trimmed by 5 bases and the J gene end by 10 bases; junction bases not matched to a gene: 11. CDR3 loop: CASRTGTSGTEQFF. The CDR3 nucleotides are TGCGCCAGCAGGACCGGGACTAGTGGCACGGAGCAGTTCTTC.

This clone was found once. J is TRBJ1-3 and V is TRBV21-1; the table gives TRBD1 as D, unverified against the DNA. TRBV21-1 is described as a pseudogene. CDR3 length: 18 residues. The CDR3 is CASSRRPGQGIAGNTIYF. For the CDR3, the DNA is TGTGCCAGCAGCCGGAGGCCGGGACAGGGGATAGCTGGAAACACCATATATTTT.

The CDR3 DNA reads as TGTGCCAGCAGTTACTCGCGCGGCAGCTCCTATAATTCACCCCTCCACTTT. It is translated as CASSYSRGSSYNSPLHF. The chain joins TRBV6-2 or TRBV6-3 to TRBJ1-6, with D hard to call. Germline-derived CDR1 and CDR2 are MNHEY and SVGEGT. Trimming stripped 0 bases from V and 0 bases from J, with 9 bases between. This CDR3 is built from 17 residues.

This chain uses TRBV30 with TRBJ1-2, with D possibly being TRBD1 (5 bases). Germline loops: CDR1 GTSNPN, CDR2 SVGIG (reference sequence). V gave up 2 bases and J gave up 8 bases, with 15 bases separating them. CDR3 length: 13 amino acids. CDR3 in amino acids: CAWSRAGQSGYTF. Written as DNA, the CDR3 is TGTGCCTGGAGTAGGGCAGGGCAGTCGGGCTACACCTTC.

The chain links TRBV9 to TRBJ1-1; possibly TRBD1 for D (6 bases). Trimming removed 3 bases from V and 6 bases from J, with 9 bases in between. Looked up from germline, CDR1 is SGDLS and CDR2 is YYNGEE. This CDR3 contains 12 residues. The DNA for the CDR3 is TGTGCCAGCAGCGGACGACAGGCTGAAGCTTTCTTT. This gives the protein CASSGRQAEAFF.

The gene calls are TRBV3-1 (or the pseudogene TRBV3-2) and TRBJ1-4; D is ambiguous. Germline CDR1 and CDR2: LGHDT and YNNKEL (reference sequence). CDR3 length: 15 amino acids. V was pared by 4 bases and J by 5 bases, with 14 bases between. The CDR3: CASSPPGGINEKLFF. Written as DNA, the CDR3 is TGTGCCAGCAGCCCGCCAGGAGGGATAAATGAAAAACTGTTTTTT.

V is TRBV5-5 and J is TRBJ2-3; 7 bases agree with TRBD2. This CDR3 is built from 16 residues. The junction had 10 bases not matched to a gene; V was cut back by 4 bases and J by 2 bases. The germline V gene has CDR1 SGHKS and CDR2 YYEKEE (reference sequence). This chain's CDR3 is CASSPAGETITDTQYF. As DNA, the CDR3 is TGTGCCAGCAGCCCGGCGGGGGAAACCATCACAGATACGCAGTATTTT.

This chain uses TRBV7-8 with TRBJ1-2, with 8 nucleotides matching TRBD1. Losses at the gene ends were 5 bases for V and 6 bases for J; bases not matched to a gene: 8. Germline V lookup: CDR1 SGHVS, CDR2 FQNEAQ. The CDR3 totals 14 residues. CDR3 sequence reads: CASSRRTGSDGYTF. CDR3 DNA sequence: TGTGCCAGCAGCAGAAGGACAGGGTCCGATGGCTACACCTTC.

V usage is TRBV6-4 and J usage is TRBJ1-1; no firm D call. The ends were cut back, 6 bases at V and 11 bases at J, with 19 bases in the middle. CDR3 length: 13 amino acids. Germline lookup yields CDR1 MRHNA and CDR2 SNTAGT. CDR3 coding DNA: TGTGCCAGCAGCGCGACCCCTTTGGCGGCGGCTTTCTTT. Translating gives CASSATPLAAAFF.

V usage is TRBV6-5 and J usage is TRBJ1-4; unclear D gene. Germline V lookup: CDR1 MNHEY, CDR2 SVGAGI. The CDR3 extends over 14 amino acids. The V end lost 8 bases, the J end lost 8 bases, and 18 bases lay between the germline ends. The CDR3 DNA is TGTGCCAGCCGCATGGGCGAAAAAGGCGAAAAACTGTTTTTT. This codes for CASRMGEKGEKLFF.